This entry is about one T cell receptor beta chain. The antigen is unknown. The CDR3 is 17 residues long. In germline, CDR1 is LNHNV, CDR2 YYDKDF (reference sequence). A CD45RO-CCR7+CD27+CD95- profile was what naive CD8+ T cells displayed. This sample is part of a study of CXCR3-negative and CXCR3-positive naive CD8 T cells. About the research overall: Roughly 1.5 +/- 0.3 million TRB reads came from each library, giving 130 million to 150 million in total.

Study observations and caveats: CXCR3-positive naive cells carried more hydrophobic TRB CDR3s than CXCR3-negative ones. Similar TRBV-TRBJ usage was seen in naive cells (both CXCR3-negative and CXCR3-positive), but memory cells differed. TRB CDR3 properties served as the basis for inferring TCR strength, and surface CD5 was comparable between naive subsets.

In preparing the TRB cDNA libraries, 5' RACE with UMI labels was used. TCRdb derives one entry per CDR3 protein from the 5' RACE reads, leaving out DNA. This table lists about 86,000 distinct CDR3 sequences. The receptor was isolated from a human donor in good health. Some clones in this sample may be carry-over from other donors' samples. V gene TRBV15 combines with J gene TRBJ2-1; TCRdb indicates TRBD2, and absent DNA this call remains unverified. Sequencing input: naive CXCR3+ CD8+ T cells from blood. Subset: CD45RO-CCR7+CD27+CD95- naive CD8+ T cells expressing CXCR3 (TNR3+). The CDR3: CATSRPAGGQVYNEQFF.